The T cell receptor (beta chain) under discussion was sequenced for a study of cytomegalovirus exposure and HLA in healthy donors. With 60 Vbeta and 13 Jbeta primers, the PCR was carried out. This table comes from immunoSEQ multiplex PCR, and its TCRdb copy is limited to in-frame clones, with some not included. The table has about 54,000 clones, 82% seen once; the top ten hold roughly 3.2%. This clone was detected once. V shed 2 bases, J shed 2 bases, and the junction held 12 bases outside the gene matches. CDR3 size: 18 residues. The germline gives CDR1 MDHEN, CDR2 SYDVKM. The TCR was taken from a woman aged 18 to 35 in good health and CMV-seronegative. This sequence joins TRBV28 and TRBJ2-3; 8 bases match TRBD2. The sequenced sample was PBMCs. CDR3: CASSLGLAGRLNTDTQYF. The CDR3 bases are TGTGCCAGCAGTTTAGGGCTAGCGGGTAGATTAAACACAGATACGCAGTATTTT.